One sample yielded the 9 T cell receptor beta chains listed below, sequenced in a study of cytomegalovirus exposure and HLA in healthy donors. PCR employed 60 Vbeta and 13 Jbeta primers. Measured with immunoSEQ multiplex PCR; TCRdb has only the in-frame clones, and not every one. The sample has roughly 160,000 clones; about 80% are singletons. Material for sequencing was PBMCs. Receptors originate from a man aged 25 to 45 in good health and CMV-seronegative.

The gene calls are TRBV30 and TRBJ2-7; perhaps TRBD1 as D (6 bases). Trimming took off 2 bases at V and 0 bases at J, with 14 bases between the two ends. The CDR3 loop spans 15 amino acids. The germline V gene has CDR1 GTSNPN and CDR2 SVGIG (reference sequence). The CDR3 reads CAWSLRGPSSYEQYF. Written as DNA, the CDR3 is TGTGCCTGGAGTCTCAGGGGCCCCAGCTCCTACGAGCAGTACTTC.

This clone was recorded a few times. The chain is built from TRBV5-6 and TRBJ2-1, with 11 nucleotides matching TRBD2. Losses at the gene ends were 4 bases for V and 2 bases for J; bases not matched to a gene: 2. Per the germline V gene, CDR1 is SGHDT and CDR2 is YYEEEE. There are 15 residues in the CDR3. CDR3 sequence reads: CASSPTSGTYNEQFF. DNA for the CDR3: TGTGCCAGCAGCCCGACTAGCGGGACCTACAATGAGCAGTTCTTC.

The gene calls are TRBV28 and TRBJ1-5; no reliable D call. The V end was cut by 1 base, the J end by 5 bases, with 24 bases between. Germline V lookup: CDR1 MDHEN, CDR2 SYDVKM. The CDR3 contains 19 residues. The chain's CDR3 is CASSLSRIQSGISDQPQHF. The CDR3, as DNA: TGTGCCAGCAGTTTATCCCGGATCCAATCAGGAATCAGTGATCAGCCCCAGCATTTT.

The chain has TRBV28 and TRBJ2-5, with 7 bases matching TRBD2. Germline values: CDR1 MDHEN, CDR2 SYDVKM. The CDR3 is made up of 14 amino acids. Losses at the gene ends were 6 bases for V and 0 bases for J; bases not matched to a gene: 4. Here the CDR3 reads CASRGAGNQETQYF. For the CDR3, the DNA is TGTGCCAGCAGGGGAGCGGGAAACCAAGAGACCCAGTACTTC.

Worth noting for this clone: Other DNA sequences in the sample encode the same CDR3. The chain carries TRBV28 and TRBJ1-2; maybe TRBD1 (5 bases). The CDR3 has 12 amino acids. Germline V gene data show CDR1 as MDHEN and CDR2 as SYDVKM. Trimming took off 6 bases at V and 5 bases at J, with 10 bases between the two ends. The CDR3: CASSTDSYGYTF. In DNA, the CDR3 is TGTGCCAGCAGCACTGACAGTTATGGCTACACCTTC.

The J gene is TRBJ2-5, the V gene TRBV7-9; 8 nucleotides agree with TRBD2. CDR3 size: 14 residues. Trimming at V came to 5 bases and at J to 5 bases, leaving 7 bases not matched to a gene. CDR1 and CDR2 (germline): SEHNR, FQNEAQ (reference sequence). CDR3 loop: CASSLTSASETQYF. The CDR3 region has the DNA TGTGCCAGCAGCCTGACTAGCGCATCGGAGACCCAGTACTTC. Drawing the rest from reference TRBV7-9 and TRBJ2-5, the complete variable domain is DTGVSQNPRHKITKRGQNVTFRCDPISEHNRLYWYRQTLGQGPEFLTYFQNEAQLEKSRLLSDRFSAERPKGSFSTLEIQRTEQGDSAMYLCASSLTSASETQYFGPGTRLLVL.

The chain joins TRBV19 to TRBJ2-5, with 11 bases lining up with TRBD2. Germline CDR1 LNHDA, CDR2 SQIVND (reference sequence). The CDR3 is 18 residues long. V was clipped by 3 bases and J by 1 base; unmatched bases: 10. The CDR3 spells CASSIKTSGTGGQETQYF. The CDR3 bases are TGTGCCAGTAGTATTAAGACTAGCGGGACCGGTGGCCAAGAGACCCAGTACTTC.

Here the CDR3 reads CASRPDRGWTEAFF. The CDR3 DNA reads as TGTGCCAGCAGGCCGGACAGGGGTTGGACTGAAGCTTTCTTT. The chain combines TRBV7-2 with TRBJ1-1, with 9 positions matching TRBD1. Germline lookup yields CDR1 SGHTA and CDR2 FQGNSA. J lost 5 bases, V lost 6 bases, and 7 bases had no gene match. The CDR3 length is 14 residues.

Only one count was recorded for this clone. An end of the junction does not agree with germline; a read error may underlie this. The chain uses TRBV2 and TRBJ1-4; TRBD1 might be the D (5 bases). CDR3 length: 14 amino acids. Per germline, CDR1 SNHLY and CDR2 FYNNEI. CDR3 nucleotides: TGTGCCAGCACTGAAGGCAGGGTTCGGGAAAAACTGTTTTTT. Amino acid sequence: CASTEGRVREKLFF.